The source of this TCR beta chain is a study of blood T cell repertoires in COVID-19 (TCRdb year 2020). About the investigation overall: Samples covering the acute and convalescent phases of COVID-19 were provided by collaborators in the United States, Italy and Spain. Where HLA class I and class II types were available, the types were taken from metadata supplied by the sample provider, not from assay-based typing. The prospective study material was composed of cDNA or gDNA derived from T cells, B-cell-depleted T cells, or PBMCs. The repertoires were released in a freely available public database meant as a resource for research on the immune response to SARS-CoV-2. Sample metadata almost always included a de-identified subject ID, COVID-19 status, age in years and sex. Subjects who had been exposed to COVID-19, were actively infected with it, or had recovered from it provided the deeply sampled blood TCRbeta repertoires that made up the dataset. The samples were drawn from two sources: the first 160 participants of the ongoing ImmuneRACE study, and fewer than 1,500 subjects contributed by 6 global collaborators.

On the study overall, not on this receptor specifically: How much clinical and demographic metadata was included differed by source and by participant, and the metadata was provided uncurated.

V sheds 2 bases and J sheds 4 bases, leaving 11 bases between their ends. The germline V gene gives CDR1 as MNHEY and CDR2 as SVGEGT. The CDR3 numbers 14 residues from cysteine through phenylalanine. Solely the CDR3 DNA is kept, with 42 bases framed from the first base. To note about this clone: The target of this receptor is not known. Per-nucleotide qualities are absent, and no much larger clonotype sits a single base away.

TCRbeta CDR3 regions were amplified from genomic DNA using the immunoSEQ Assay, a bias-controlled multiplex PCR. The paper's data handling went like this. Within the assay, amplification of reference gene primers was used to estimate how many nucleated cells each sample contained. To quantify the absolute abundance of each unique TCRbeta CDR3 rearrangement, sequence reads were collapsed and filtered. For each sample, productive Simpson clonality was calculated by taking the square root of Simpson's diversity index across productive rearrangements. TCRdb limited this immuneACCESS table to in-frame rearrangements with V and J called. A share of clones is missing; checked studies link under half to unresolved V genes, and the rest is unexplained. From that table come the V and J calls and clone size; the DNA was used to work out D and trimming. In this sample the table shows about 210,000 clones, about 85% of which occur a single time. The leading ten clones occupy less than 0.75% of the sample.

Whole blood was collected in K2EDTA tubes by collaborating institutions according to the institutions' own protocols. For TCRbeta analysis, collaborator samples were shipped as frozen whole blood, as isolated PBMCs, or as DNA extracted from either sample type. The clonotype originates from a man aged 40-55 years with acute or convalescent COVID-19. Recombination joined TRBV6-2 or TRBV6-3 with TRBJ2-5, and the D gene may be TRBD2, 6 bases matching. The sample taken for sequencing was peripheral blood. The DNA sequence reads TGTGCCAGCAGTTACCTAAGGGGAGGAGAGACCCAGTACTTC. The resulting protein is CASSYLRGGETQYF.